This section outlines one T cell receptor beta chain sequence together with its context. What it binds is unknown. In the original processing: Junction-only sequences produced by ImmunoSEQ had no quality scores, so filtering differed. Data came from immunoSEQ multiplex PCR; TCRdb stores just in-frame clones and leaves some out. V and J calls and clone size follow that table, whereas D and trimming were derived from the DNA. The table lists 600,000 to 750,000 clones, about 92% of them singletons. This entry comes from a study of shared clonotypes between healthy human individuals. Study context: Each donor's CD4 naive and CD4 memory cells filled three plates apiece, CD8 naive two, and CD8 memory one. Study-wide findings and caveats: All-four-donor shared clonotypes had higher generation probabilities than non-shared clonotypes did. The study generally estimated greater richness for naive than memory subsets.

V was shortened by 5 bases and J by 7 bases, with 5 bases between the two germline ends. The CDR3 runs to 10 residues. Germline lookup yields CDR1 DFQATT and CDR2 SNEGSKA (reference sequence). Sequenced: memory CD8+ T cells from PBMCs. Subset given: CD45RO+ cells pooled with CCR7-negative TemRA cells. The rearrangement joins TRBV20-1 to TRBJ2-2, with no clear D. This clonotype was obtained from a man aged 18 to 29 in good health. Some clones in this sample may be carry-over from other donors' samples. The CDR3 region is CSAEYGELFF. CDR3 sequence (DNA): TGCAGTGCTGAGTACGGGGAGCTGTTTTTT.